Below are 21 T cell receptor beta chains sequenced from a single sample in a study of CD4 T cells in relation to SARS-CoV-2 and coronaviruses. The repertoire was sequenced with immunoSEQ multiplex PCR; TCRdb's copy has only in-frame clones and lacks some. Of tens of thousands of clones in the sample, roughly 93% are singletons; the top ten hold under 0.25%. CD4+ T cells from unexposed donors were obtained before the COVID-19 pandemic (2011-2018). The sequencing sample was made of naive CD4+ T cells from PBMCs. Subset reported: naive CD4+ T cells isolated by negative enrichment. Receptors originate from a human donor in good health.

This rearrangement joins TRBV9 to TRBJ2-1, with 9 nucleotides matching TRBD2. J was trimmed by 5 bases and V by 2 bases; bases with no gene match: 2. The V gene's germline CDR1 is SGDLS and CDR2 YYNGEE. This CDR3 spans 14 amino acids. Here the CDR3 reads CASSVSGSNNEQFF. DNA for the CDR3: TGTGCCAGCAGCGTTAGCGGGAGCAACAATGAGCAGTTCTTC. The entire variable domain, with the rest obtained from reference TRBV9 and TRBJ2-1, is as follows: DSGVTQTPKHLITATGQRVTLRCSPRSGDLSVYWYQQSLDQGLQFLIQYYNGEERAKGNILERFSAQQFPDLHSELNLSSLELGDSALYFCASSVSGSNNEQFFGPGTRLTVL.

This rearrangement joins TRBV18 to TRBJ2-7, with 7 bases fitting TRBD1. V trimming: 3 bases; J trimming: 4 bases; junction bases outside the gene matches: 0. Per the germline V gene, CDR1 is KGHSH and CDR2 is LQKENI. The CDR3 is 12 amino acids. CDR3 DNA sequence: TGTGCCAGCTCACCGGACAGGTACGAGCAGTACTTC. As protein: CASSPDRYEQYF.

The chain uses TRBV10-3 and TRBJ1-1; TRBD1 agrees at 7 bases. The trim removed 2 bases at V and 4 bases at J, leaving 13 bases unmatched. The CDR3 extends over 17 amino acids. Germline CDR1 ENHRY, CDR2 SYGVKD. In DNA, the CDR3 is TGTGCCATCAGTGAGGCAACTTTGCAGGGGGTAGGCACTGAAGCTTTCTTT. Translation: CAISEATLQGVGTEAFF.

The chain links TRBV7-9 to TRBJ2-5, with D possibly matching TRBD2 (5 bases). Deletions cut 1 base from V and 4 bases from J, with 22 bases between. CDR3 size: 18 residues. Germline assignment: CDR1 SEHNR and CDR2 FQNEAQ (reference sequence). The CDR3 coding sequence is TGTGCCAGCAGCTTAGTAGGAGGTCCGGGGATGGCTGGAGAGACCCAGTACTTC. Encoded protein: CASSLVGGPGMAGETQYF.

This chain connects TRBV5-1 to TRBJ2-1; D perhaps matches TRBD2 (5 bases). Germline V gene lookup returns CDR1 SGHRS and CDR2 YFSETQ. This CDR3 is 17 amino acids long. Trimming removed 2 bases from V and 7 bases from J, with 22 bases in between. The CDR3 coding sequence is TGCGCCAGCAGCTTCGGTAGGTGGGGAGACTCCGGGAATGAGCAGTTCTTC. It encodes CASSFGRWGDSGNEQFF. Using reference TRBV5-1 and TRBJ2-1 for the parts outside the CDR3, the full variable domain is KAGVTQTPRYLIKTRGQQVTLSCSPISGHRSVSWYQQTPGQGLQFLFEYFSETQRNKGNFPGRFSGRQFSNSRSEMNVSTLELGDSALYLCASSFGRWGDSGNEQFFGPGTRLTVL.

The V and J genes are TRBV5-5 and TRBJ2-1, with unresolved D. Trimming removed 2 bases from V and 9 bases from J, with 15 bases in between. The CDR3 length is 14 residues. Germline V lookup: CDR1 SGHKS, CDR2 YYEKEE (reference sequence). CDR3 residues: CASSFSPSTVEQFF. CDR3 coding DNA: TGTGCCAGCAGCTTTAGTCCCAGTACTGTTGAGCAGTTCTTC.

The J gene is TRBJ2-3, the V gene TRBV30; tentative D call: TRBD2 (5 bases). V was clipped by 2 bases and J by 0 bases, with 9 bases between them. The CDR3 sequence is 14 residues long. Germline CDR1 reads GTSNPN; CDR2 reads SVGIG (reference sequence). The CDR3 sequence is CAWSTAVSTDTQYF. The CDR3 DNA sequence: TGTGCCTGGAGTACAGCGGTCAGCACAGATACGCAGTATTTT.

The chain is built from TRBV5-1 and TRBJ2-5; perhaps TRBD2 as D (5 bases). CDR3 length equals 13 residues. Trimming cost V 9 bases and J 0 bases, with 12 bases left between them. Germline assignment: CDR1 SGHRS and CDR2 YFSETQ. As DNA, the CDR3 is TGCGCCACCGCCCAGGAGGACCAAGAGACCCAGTACTTC. Protein product: CATAQEDQETQYF.

The V and J genes are TRBV9 and TRBJ2-1; the D gene is possibly TRBD2 (6 bases). Germline V gives CDR1 SGDLS, CDR2 YYNGEE. The germline V and J ends were trimmed by 3 bases and 4 bases, with 14 bases remaining between them. This CDR3 has 15 residues. The CDR3 reads CASSATAGPYNEQFF. CDR3 coding DNA: TGTGCCAGCAGCGCAACGGCGGGGCCTTACAATGAGCAGTTCTTC.

This chain uses TRBV19 with TRBJ1-5, with a weak D call TRBD1 (5 bases). Trimming shortened V by 10 bases and J by 10 bases, and 20 bases separated the two germline ends. This CDR3 comprises 13 residues. The germline CDR1 and CDR2 sequences are LNHDA and SQIVND (reference sequence). The CDR3 here is CATRGTPSVPQHF. CDR3 nucleotide sequence: TGTGCCACCCGGGGGACCCCAAGTGTCCCCCAGCATTTT.

The rearrangement links TRBV28 to TRBJ1-2; D might be TRBD1 (5 bases). V lost 8 bases and J lost 5, with 12 bases in between. Germline V CDR1 and CDR2: MDHEN, SYDVKM. The CDR3 is 12 residues long. The CDR3 sequence: CASQGNWYGYTF. For the CDR3, the DNA is TGTGCCAGCCAGGGTAACTGGTATGGCTACACCTTC.

As concerns this clone: This sample includes further DNA sequences coding for the same CDR3. The rearrangement links TRBV9 to TRBJ2-2, with D perhaps matching TRBD1 (6 bases). Germline lookup yields CDR1 SGDLS and CDR2 YYNGEE. Deletions cut 0 bases from V and 3 bases from J, with 9 bases between. The CDR3 has 15 residues. CDR3 protein: CASSVGPGDTGELFF. The CDR3 DNA is TGTGCCAGCAGCGTAGGCCCAGGGGACACCGGGGAGCTGTTTTTT. Drawing the rest from reference TRBV9 and TRBJ2-2, the complete variable domain is DSGVTQTPKHLITATGQRVTLRCSPRSGDLSVYWYQQSLDQGLQFLIQYYNGEERAKGNILERFSAQQFPDLHSELNLSSLELGDSALYFCASSVGPGDTGELFFGEGSRLTVL.

This chain connects TRBV2 to TRBJ2-7; 7 bases are shared with TRBD1. Germline V gene data show CDR1 as SNHLY and CDR2 as FYNNEI. Losses at the gene ends were 7 bases for V and 1 base for J; bases not matched to a gene: 1. The CDR3 loop spans 12 amino acids. The CDR3 coding sequence is TGTGCCAGCAAGGGACAGTCCTACGAGCAGTACTTC. Its translation: CASKGQSYEQYF.

The chain combines TRBV2 with TRBJ2-7, with a tentative D call TRBD1 (6 bases). Trimming cost V 6 bases and J 6 bases, with 15 bases left between them. This CDR3 region has 13 residues. Germline lookup yields CDR1 SNHLY and CDR2 FYNNEI. The CDR3 DNA reads as TGTGCCAGCAGAGTCGGACAGCTATCCGAGCAGTACTTC. This encodes CASRVGQLSEQYF.

The V gene is TRBV7-9, the J gene TRBJ2-1; D is uncertain. The CDR3 loop spans 15 amino acids. CDR1 is SEHNR and CDR2 is FQNEAQ in the germline V gene (reference sequence). V was pared by 2 bases and J by 2 bases, with 10 bases between. The CDR3 protein is CASSLWLAAYNEQFF. CDR3 in DNA: TGTGCCAGCAGCTTATGGTTAGCAGCCTACAATGAGCAGTTCTTC.

The chain carries TRBV11-3 and TRBJ1-1; possibly TRBD1 for D (5 bases). Trimming shortened V by 5 bases and J by 6 bases, and 13 bases separated the two germline ends. This CDR3 is 13 amino acids long. Germline V gene sequence: CDR1 SGHNT, CDR2 YENEEA. CDR3: CASSPSGRAEAFF. In DNA form, the CDR3 reads TGTGCCAGCAGCCCCTCGGGGCGAGCTGAAGCTTTCTTT.

The J gene is TRBJ1-1, the V gene TRBV5-1; TRBD1 matches at 8 bases. The CDR3 sequence is 14 residues long. Per germline, CDR1 SGHRS and CDR2 YFSETQ. The V segment lost 2 bases and the J segment 1 base; nucleotides outside the gene matches: 1. In DNA, the CDR3 is TGCGCCAGCAGCTTTACAGGGGGGAACACTGAAGCTTTCTTT. Translated: CASSFTGGNTEAFF.

V is TRBV5-1 and J is TRBJ1-2; the D gene is possibly TRBD1 (5 bases). This CDR3 is built from 16 residues. Germline CDR1 reads SGHRS; CDR2 reads YFSETQ. The ends were cut back, 6 bases at V and 0 bases at J, with 18 bases in the middle. In nucleotides, the CDR3 is TGCGCCAGCACCTCGGAGGGACCGACGACTAACTATGGCTACACCTTC. This translates into CASTSEGPTTNYGYTF.

V is TRBV12-3 or TRBV12-4 and J is TRBJ2-3; 7 nucleotides match TRBD2. This CDR3 spans 12 amino acids. After removal of 6 bases from V and 5 bases from J, the junction contained 2 bases not matched to a gene. CDR3 bases: TGTGCCAGCAGCACTAGCGTAGATACGCAGTATTTT. Encoded protein: CASSTSVDTQYF.

This clone occurred once. The chain is built from TRBV5-1 and TRBJ2-1, with 9 bases matching TRBD2. The CDR3 contains 14 residues. Germline lookup yields CDR1 SGHRS and CDR2 YFSETQ. With 3 bases clipped from V and 5 bases from J, the junction kept 3 bases outside the gene matches. The chain's CDR3 is CASSWASGDNEQFF. The CDR3 bases are TGCGCCAGCAGCTGGGCTAGCGGGGACAATGAGCAGTTCTTC. Based on the CDR3 plus reference TRBV5-1 and TRBJ2-1, the full variable domain is KAGVTQTPRYLIKTRGQQVTLSCSPISGHRSVSWYQQTPGQGLQFLFEYFSETQRNKGNFPGRFSGRQFSNSRSEMNVSTLELGDSALYLCASSWASGDNEQFFGPGTRLTVL.

CDR3 amino acids: CASSQDLAEQFF. The CDR3 nucleotides read TGTGCCAGCAGCCAAGATTTGGCCGAGCAGTTCTTC. The rearrangement uses TRBV3-1 (or the pseudogene TRBV3-2) and TRBJ2-1; D unresolved. The CDR3 loop spans 12 amino acids. Germline V gene data show CDR1 as LGHDT and CDR2 as YNNKEL (reference sequence). Trimming cost V 0 bases and J 10 bases, with 7 bases left between them.